This T cell receptor beta chain derives from a study of blood T cell repertoires in COVID-19. Across the study: The cDNA or gDNA used as material had been derived from T cells, B-cell-depleted T cells, or PBMCs.

CDR1 and CDR2 from the germline V gene are SGDLS and YYNGEE. This CDR3 has 14 residues. Trimming removed 3 bases at V and 8 bases at J, with 12 bases between. As originally analysed: Quantification of nucleated cells was approximated via reference gene primer amplification. TCRdb's table, derived via immunoSEQ multiplex PCR, lists solely in-frame clones and lacks some. V and J calls and clone size are as listed in that table; D and trimming were resolved from the DNA. Seen here are 200,000 to 250,000 clones, around 80% observed once, and the top ten hold about 5.1%. Material for sequencing was peripheral blood. This chain joins TRBV9 and TRBJ1-6, with D perhaps TRBD1 (6 bases). This receptor was obtained from a woman aged 60-70 years who had recovered from COVID-19. CDR3 DNA sequence: TGTGCCAGCAGCGCCAGGGGAAGGGATTCACCCCTCCACTTT. Amino acid sequence: CASSARGRDSPLHF.